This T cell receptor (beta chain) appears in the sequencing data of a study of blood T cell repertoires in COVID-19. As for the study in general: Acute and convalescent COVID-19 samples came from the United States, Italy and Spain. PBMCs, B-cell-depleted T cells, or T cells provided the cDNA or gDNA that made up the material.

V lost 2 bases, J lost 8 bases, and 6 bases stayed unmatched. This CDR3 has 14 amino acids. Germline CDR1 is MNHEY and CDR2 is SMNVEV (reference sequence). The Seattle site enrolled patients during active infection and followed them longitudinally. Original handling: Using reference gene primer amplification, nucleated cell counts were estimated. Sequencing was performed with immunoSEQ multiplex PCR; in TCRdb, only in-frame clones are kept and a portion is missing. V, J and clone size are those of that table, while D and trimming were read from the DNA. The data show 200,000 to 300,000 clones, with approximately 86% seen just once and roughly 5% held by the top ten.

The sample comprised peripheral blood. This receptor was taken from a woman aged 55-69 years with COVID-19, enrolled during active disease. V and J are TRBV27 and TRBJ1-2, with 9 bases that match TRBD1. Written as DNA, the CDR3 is TGTGCCAGCAGTTTAGGACAGGGGATCGGCGGCTACACCTTC. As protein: CASSLGQGIGGYTF.